This T cell receptor (beta chain) was recovered during a study of breast tumors, draining lymph nodes, adjacent tissues. Many counts were recorded for this clonotype. Its antigen is currently unknown. The study, taken as a whole, reports: Tumor T cell lymph node origin was a supported hypothesis, not proven. Luminal-like breast cancer showed significantly higher tumor–nontumor repertoire similarity than basal-like. The data were judged consistent with most tumor T cells coming from lymph node and expanding in tumor. Tumors had less TCR diversity than lymph nodes, more than nontumor tissue.

MiXCR, run by TCRdb on the multiplex PCR reads, gives a single entry per CDR3 protein. The table includes 250,000 or so distinct CDR3 sequences, around 30% detected once. The germline CDR1 and CDR2 sequences are LNHDA and SQIVND (reference sequence). V gave up 6 bases and J gave up 5 bases, with 13 bases separating them. The CDR3 loop spans 14 amino acids. Breast cancer patients provided tissue from their axillary draining lymph nodes. This clonotype was sampled from a female donor with breast cancer. Some clones in this sample may be carry-over from other donors' samples. The chain carries TRBV19 and TRBJ2-2; tentatively, D is TRBD1 (6 bases). Sequences were obtained from axillary lymph node tissue. CDR3 sequence: CASSLLTGTGELFF. The CDR3 bases are TGTGCCAGTAGCCTTCTGACAGGTACCGGGGAGCTGTTTTTT.